Listed below are T cell receptor beta chains from one sample, sequenced in a study of CD8 T cells in Susac syndrome. TCRdb ran MiXCR on the immunoSEQ multiplex PCR reads and lists one entry per CDR3 protein. This table holds under 95,000 distinct CDR3 sequences, roughly 94% found once. The sample comprised CD4+ T cells from PBMCs. The receptors here all came from a human donor with Susac syndrome. Both conserved end residues are part of each CDR3. A D gene is named only where the DNA matches it firmly. Some rows mark clone size as missing; the rest say once, few, many or name a class of expanded clone.

V	D	J	size	DNA	CDR3
TRBV7-6	-	TRBJ2-7	few	TGTGCCAGCAGTGATGACATCTACGAGCAGTACTTC	CASSDDIYEQYF
TRBV29-1	-	TRBJ2-7	-	TGCAGCGTTGATGGAGGGAAAGGCGACGAGCAGTACTTC	CSVDGGKGDEQYF
TRBV5-6	TRBD1	TRBJ2-1	-	TGTGCCAGCAGAGGACAGGGGGCTAGGTTTGAGCAGTTCTTC	CASRGQGARFEQFF
TRBV29-1	-	TRBJ1-1	-	TGCAGCGTTCCCAGCAAGGGGAACACTGAAGCTTTCTTT	CSVPSKGNTEAFF
TRBV20-1	-	TRBJ2-7	-	TGCAGTGCTAGAGGGGTGAAGAGCTCCTACGAGCAGTACTTC	CSARGVKSSYEQYF
TRBV30	-	TRBJ1-2	once	TGTGCCTGGAGCGGTACCGGGAGTGGCTACACCTTC	CAWSGTGSGYTF
TRBV29-1	-	TRBJ1-1	-	TGCAGCGCCGACGGCCAGGGGAACACTGAAGCTTTCTTT	CSADGQGNTEAFF
TRBV5-1	-	TRBJ2-6	-	TGCGCCAGCAGCTTGGACACGGCCTCTGGGGCCAACGTCCTGACTTTC	CASSLDTASGANVLTF
TRBV28	-	TRBJ1-5	-	TGTGCCAGCAGTTTCGTCAATAGCAATCAGCCCCAGCATTTT	CASSFVNSNQPQHF
TRBV30	-	TRBJ1-1	-	TGTGCCTGGTCGACAGGCGGCACGAACACTGAAGCTTTCTTT	CAWSTGGTNTEAFF
TRBV12-3/TRBV12-4	-	TRBJ1-5	-	TGTGCCAGCAGTTTCTCACCGCCGGGACGCCTCGGAGGTCAGCCCCAGCATTTT	CASSFSPPGRLGGQPQHF
TRBV12-3/TRBV12-4	TRBD1	TRBJ2-3	-	TGTGCCAGCAGTTTAGGTCAGGGGGTCCGAGATACGCAGTATTTT	CASSLGQGVRDTQYF
TRBV20-1	TRBD2	TRBJ2-5	-	TGCAGTGCCGCGGGGGACCAAGAGACCCAGTACTTC	CSAAGDQETQYF
TRBV30	-	TRBJ2-5	-	TGTGCCTGGAGTGGGGCTAGCAGACAAGAGACCCAGTACTTC	CAWSGASRQETQYF
TRBV7-2	TRBD2	TRBJ2-7	-	TGTGCCAGCAGCCCGACGGGGGGGACTCAGCAGTACTTC	CASSPTGGTQQYF
TRBV28	TRBD2	TRBJ2-3	-	TGTGCCACCTTCTCTAGCGGGGGAGGAGATACGCAGTATTTT	CATFSSGGGDTQYF
TRBV29-1	-	TRBJ2-1	-	TGCAGCGTTGCTATTCACAATGAGCAGTTCTTC	CSVAIHNEQFF
TRBV9	-	TRBJ2-1	-	TGTGCCAGCAGCGAGGGGGGAGGGGATGAGCAGTTCTTC	CASSEGGGDEQFF